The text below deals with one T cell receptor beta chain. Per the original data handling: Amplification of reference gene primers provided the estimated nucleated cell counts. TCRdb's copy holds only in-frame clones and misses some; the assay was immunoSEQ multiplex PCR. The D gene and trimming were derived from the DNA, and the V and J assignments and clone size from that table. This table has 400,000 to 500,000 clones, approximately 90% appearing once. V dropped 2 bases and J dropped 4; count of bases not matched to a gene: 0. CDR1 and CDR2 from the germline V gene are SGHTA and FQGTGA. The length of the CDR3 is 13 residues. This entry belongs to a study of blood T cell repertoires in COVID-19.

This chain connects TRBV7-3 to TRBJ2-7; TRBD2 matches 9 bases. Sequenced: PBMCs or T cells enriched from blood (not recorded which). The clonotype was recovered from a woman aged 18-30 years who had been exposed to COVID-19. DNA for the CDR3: TGTGCCAGCAGCTTACTAGCGGGGTACGAGCAGTACTTC. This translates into CASSLLAGYEQYF.